The clone carrying this T cell receptor beta chain was counted between two and nine times. Its antigen is as yet unknown. Oncomine TCR Beta short-read sequencing was applied to DNA from cultured CD4+ T cells. Researchers extracted genomic DNA from CD4+ T cells that had been cultured. MiXCR, applied by TCRdb to the PCR reads, yields one record per CDR3 protein. The top ten hold approximately 12% of the sample, which has some 13,000 distinct CDR3 sequences, about 31% seen once. Treatment described: roughly 10-day PBMC culture with coronavirus spike peptide pools or control peptides (ViraFEST assay). Peptide-pool expansion of antigen-specific T cells preceded TCR sequencing in ViraFEST. The sample originates from a study of vaccination and CD4 T cells after COVID-19. General study results and limits: Looking at convalescent patients, a median approximately 88% of reactive clones were present only post-vaccination. Vaccine-specific clones in convalescent patients were spike mono-reactive in 304 of 307 cases.

The germline gives CDR1 SGHTA, CDR2 FQGNSA. This CDR3 has 16 residues. Trimming left V 1 base short and J 4 bases short, with 17 bases between. The sequence came from a human donor who had recovered from COVID-19. Source: CD4+ T cells from blood, cultured in vitro, taken after SARS-CoV-2 vaccination. This sequence joins TRBV7-2 and TRBJ2-7, with D perhaps matching TRBD1 or TRBD2 (5 bases each). CDR3: CASSLGHNLGTYEQYF. The CDR3 region has the DNA TGTGCCAGCAGCTTAGGGCACAACCTAGGGACGTACGAGCAGTACTTC. The complete variable domain, with remaining parts taken from reference TRBV7-2 and TRBJ2-7, reads GAGVSQSPSNKVTEKGKDVELRCDPISGHTALYWYRQSLGQGLEFLIYFQGNSAPDKSGLPSDRFSAERTGGSVSTLTIQRTQQEDSAVYLCASSLGHNLGTYEQYFGPGTRLTVT.